These 10 T cell receptor beta chains were sequenced from one sample in a study of T cell repertoires and Cas9 in healthy adults. Profiling relied on immunoSEQ multiplex PCR, and the TCRdb table lists in-frame clones only, not all of them. The repertoire has more than 12,000 clones, roughly nine tenths of them found once; the top ten carry approximately 2.1%. Sample: Tregs (CD4+, CD25+, CD127-, CD137-, CD154-) from PBMCs; culture status not recorded. The receptors were gathered from a human donor in good health.

The chain has TRBV7-6 and TRBJ2-2, with 7 bases that match TRBD2. This CDR3 contains 13 residues. V lost 5 bases, J lost 7 bases, and 4 bases stayed unmatched. Germline V gene sequence: CDR1 SGHVS, CDR2 FNYEAQ. The DNA for the CDR3 is TGTGCCAGCAGCGCCTGGGGGGGCGGGGAGCTGTTTTTT. Its translation: CASSAWGGGELFF.

This chain connects TRBV7-8 to TRBJ1-2; D call uncertain. V lost 5 bases to trimming and J lost 5 bases, with 18 bases between them. This CDR3 is 15 amino acids long. CDR1 SGHVS and CDR2 FQNEAQ come from the germline V gene. In DNA, the CDR3 is TGTGCCAGCAGCCTAAGTGGTCTCACGATTTATGGCTACACCTTC. It translates to CASSLSGLTIYGYTF.

This sequence joins TRBV30 and TRBJ1-5, with D uncertain. The CDR3 sequence is 14 residues long. CDR1 and CDR2 (germline): GTSNPN, SVGIG (reference sequence). Deletions cut 0 bases from V and 0 bases from J, with 6 bases between. In nucleotides, the CDR3 is TGTGCCTGGAGTGTACTTAATAGCAATCAGCCCCAGCATTTT. Its protein is CAWSVLNSNQPQHF.

V and J are TRBV7-6 and TRBJ2-6; TRBD1 aligns across 7 bases. CDR1 and CDR2 from the germline V gene are SGHVS and FNYEAQ. The ends lost 0 bases at V and 0 bases at J; junction bases unmatched: 11. The length of the CDR3 is 20 residues. The CDR3 region has the DNA TGTGCCAGCAGCTTAGCTAAACCGGGACAGTTGAGCTCTGGGGCCAACGTCCTGACTTTC. Amino acid sequence: CASSLAKPGQLSSGANVLTF.

This rearrangement joins TRBV4-2 to TRBJ2-7; D is possibly TRBD1 or TRBD2 (5 bases each). This CDR3 comprises 14 residues. The V end was cut by 0 bases, the J end by 0 bases, with 6 bases between. The germline gives CDR1 LGHNA, CDR2 YNFKEQ. In DNA, the CDR3 is TGTGCCAGCAGCCAAGAGGGGACCTCCTACGAGCAGTACTTC. This sequence encodes CASSQEGTSYEQYF.

The chain has TRBV6-1 and TRBJ2-7, with D uncertain. Looked up from germline, CDR1 is MNHNS and CDR2 is SASEGT. Trimming stripped 5 bases from V and 3 bases from J, with 8 bases between. The CDR3 runs to 12 residues. In DNA, the CDR3 is TGTGCCAGCAGTCACCGAAGCTACGAGCAGTACTTC. Its translation: CASSHRSYEQYF.

The chain links TRBV2 to TRBJ1-2; D gene unclear. The CDR3 runs 12 residues. From germline, CDR1 is SNHLY and CDR2 FYNNEI. The germline V and J ends were trimmed by 5 bases and 4 bases, with 8 bases remaining between them. The CDR3: CASSQPAYGYTF. The CDR3, as DNA: TGTGCCAGCAGTCAACCCGCCTATGGCTACACCTTC.

The chain carries TRBV2 and TRBJ2-3; 7 bases match TRBD2. Trimming removed 8 bases from V and 2 bases from J; junction bases left unmatched: 7. CDR1 is SNHLY and CDR2 is FYNNEI in the germline V gene. This CDR3 is built from 14 residues. The CDR3 region is CASQGRVLTDTQYF. The CDR3 nucleotides are TGTGCCAGCCAAGGGAGGGTCCTCACAGATACGCAGTATTTT.

This CDR3 is CASSRAPGSYEQYF. The CDR3 DNA reads TGTGCCAGCAGCCGGGCCCCGGGATCTTACGAGCAGTACTTC. V usage is TRBV11-1 and J usage is TRBJ2-7, with D possibly TRBD2 on 5 matching bases. V shed 5 bases and J shed 4 bases, with 15 bases lying between them. The CDR3 length is 14 residues. Germline V gene data show CDR1 as SGHAT and CDR2 as FQDESV (reference sequence).

This clone was seen a handful of times. This chain links TRBV5-4 with TRBJ2-2; 10 bases agree with TRBD2. The CDR3 extends over 15 amino acids. From germline, CDR1 is SGHNT and CDR2 YYREEE (reference sequence). The J segment lost 2 bases and the V segment lost 4 bases, leaving 2 bases of the junction unmatched. The CDR3 reads CASSSGGANTGELFF. The CDR3 region has the DNA TGTGCCAGCAGCAGCGGGGGGGCTAACACCGGGGAGCTGTTTTTT.